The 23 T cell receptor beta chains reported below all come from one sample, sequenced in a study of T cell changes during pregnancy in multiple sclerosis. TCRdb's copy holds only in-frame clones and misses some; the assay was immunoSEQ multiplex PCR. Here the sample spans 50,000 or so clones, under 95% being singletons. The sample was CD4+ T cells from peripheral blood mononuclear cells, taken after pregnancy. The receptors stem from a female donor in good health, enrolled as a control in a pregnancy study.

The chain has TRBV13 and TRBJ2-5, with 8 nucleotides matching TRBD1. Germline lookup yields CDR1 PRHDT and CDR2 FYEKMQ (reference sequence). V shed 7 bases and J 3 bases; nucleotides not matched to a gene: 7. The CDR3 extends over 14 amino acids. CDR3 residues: CASTSPGGKETQYF. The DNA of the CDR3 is TGTGCCAGCACCTCCCCAGGGGGCAAAGAGACCCAGTACTTC.

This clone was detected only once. CDR3 sequence (DNA): TGTGCCAGCAGTGAGTGTAGCAGTCTCCCAGTCGACAATGAAAAACTGTTTTTT. As protein: CASSECSSLPVDNEKLFF. The chain is built from TRBV6-4 and TRBJ1-4; D gene unclear. The CDR3 extends over 18 amino acids. Germline loops: CDR1 MRHNA, CDR2 SNTAGT. The germline V and J ends were trimmed by 3 bases and 5 bases, with 22 bases remaining between them.

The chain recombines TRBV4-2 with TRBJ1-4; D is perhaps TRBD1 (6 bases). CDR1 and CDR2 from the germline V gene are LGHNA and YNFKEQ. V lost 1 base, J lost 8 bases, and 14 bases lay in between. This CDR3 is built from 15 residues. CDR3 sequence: CASSQVHRAGEKLFF. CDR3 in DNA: TGTGCCAGCAGCCAAGTTCACAGGGCAGGAGAAAAACTGTTTTTT.

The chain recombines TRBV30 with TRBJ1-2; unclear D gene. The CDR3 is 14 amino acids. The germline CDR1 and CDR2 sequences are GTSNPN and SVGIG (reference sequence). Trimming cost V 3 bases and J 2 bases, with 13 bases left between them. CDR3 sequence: CAWSPRRENYGYTF. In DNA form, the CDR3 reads TGTGCCTGGAGCCCCAGGAGGGAAAACTATGGCTACACCTTC.

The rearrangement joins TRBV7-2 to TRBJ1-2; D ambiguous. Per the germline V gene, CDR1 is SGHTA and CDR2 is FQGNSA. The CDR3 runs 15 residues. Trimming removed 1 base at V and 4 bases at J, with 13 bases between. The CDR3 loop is CASSLVGEGPYGYTF. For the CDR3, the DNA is TGTGCCAGCAGCTTAGTCGGGGAAGGGCCCTATGGCTACACCTTC.

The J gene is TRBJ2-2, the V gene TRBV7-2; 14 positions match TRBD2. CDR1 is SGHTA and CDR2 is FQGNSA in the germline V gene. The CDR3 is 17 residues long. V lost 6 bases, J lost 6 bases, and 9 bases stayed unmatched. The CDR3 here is CASSLLGLAGGAGELFF. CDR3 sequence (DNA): TGTGCCAGCAGTTTACTAGGACTAGCGGGGGGCGCCGGGGAGCTGTTTTTT. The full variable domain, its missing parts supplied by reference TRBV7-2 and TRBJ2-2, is GAGVSQSPSNKVTEKGKDVELRCDPISGHTALYWYRQSLGQGLEFLIYFQGNSAPDKSGLPSDRFSAERTGGSVSTLTIQRTQQEDSAVYLCASSLLGLAGGAGELFFGEGSRLTVL.

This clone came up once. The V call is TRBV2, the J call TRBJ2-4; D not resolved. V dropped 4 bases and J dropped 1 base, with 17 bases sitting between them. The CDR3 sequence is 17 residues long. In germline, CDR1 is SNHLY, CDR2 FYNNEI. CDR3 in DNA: TGTGCCAGCAGTGCCGGGTGGAAAGGTACGGCCAAAAACATTCAGTACTTC. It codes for CASSAGWKGTAKNIQYF.

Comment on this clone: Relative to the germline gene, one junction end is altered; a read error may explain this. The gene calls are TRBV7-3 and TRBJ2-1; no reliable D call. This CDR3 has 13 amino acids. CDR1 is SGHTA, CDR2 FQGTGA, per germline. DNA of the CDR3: TGTGCCAGCAGCTCTCACCTTTACAGTGAGCAGTTCTTC. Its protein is CASSSHLYSEQFF. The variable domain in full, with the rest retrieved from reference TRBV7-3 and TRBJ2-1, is GAGVSQTPSNKVTEKGKYVELRCDPISGHTALYWYRQSLGQGPEFLIYFQGTGAADDSGLPNDRFFAVRPEGSVSTLKIQRTERGDSAVYLCASSSHLYSEQFFGPGTRLTVL.

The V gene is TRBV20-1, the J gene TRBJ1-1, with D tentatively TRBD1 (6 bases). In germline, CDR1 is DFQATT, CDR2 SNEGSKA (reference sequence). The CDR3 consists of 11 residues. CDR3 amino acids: CGLQGNTEAFF. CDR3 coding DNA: TGCGGCTTACAGGGAAACACTGAAGCTTTCTTT.

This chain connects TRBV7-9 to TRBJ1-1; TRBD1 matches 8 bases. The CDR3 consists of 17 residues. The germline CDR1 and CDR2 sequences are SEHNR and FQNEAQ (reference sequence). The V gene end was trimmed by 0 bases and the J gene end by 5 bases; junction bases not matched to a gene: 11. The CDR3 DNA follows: TGTGCCAGCAGCTTAGCGTCTTCAGGGGGCGTGGGTACTGAAGCTTTCTTT. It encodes CASSLASSGGVGTEAFF.

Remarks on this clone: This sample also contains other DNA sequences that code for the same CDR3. CDR3: CASSLVGQGNEKLFF. DNA for the CDR3: TGCGCCAGCAGCTTGGTCGGACAGGGGAATGAAAAACTGTTTTTT. This rearrangement joins TRBV5-1 to TRBJ1-4; 9 nucleotides line up with TRBD1. The V gene end was trimmed by 0 bases and the J gene end by 5 bases; junction bases not matched to a gene: 2. CDR1 is SGHRS and CDR2 is YFSETQ in the germline V gene. The CDR3 runs 15 residues.

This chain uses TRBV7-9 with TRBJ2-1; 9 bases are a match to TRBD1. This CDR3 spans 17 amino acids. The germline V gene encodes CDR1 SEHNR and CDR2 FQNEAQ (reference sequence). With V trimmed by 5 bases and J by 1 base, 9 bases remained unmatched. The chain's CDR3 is CASSPQGQGLSYNEQFF. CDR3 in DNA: TGTGCCAGCAGCCCGCAAGGACAGGGGCTGTCCTACAATGAGCAGTTCTTC.

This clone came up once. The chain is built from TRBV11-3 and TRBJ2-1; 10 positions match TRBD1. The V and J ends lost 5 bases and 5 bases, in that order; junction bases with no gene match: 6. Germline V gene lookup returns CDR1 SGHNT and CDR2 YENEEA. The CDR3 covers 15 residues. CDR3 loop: CASSLLGTGDNEQFF. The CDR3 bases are TGTGCCAGCAGCCTACTGGGGACAGGGGACAATGAGCAGTTCTTC.

The CDR3 sequence: CASSPRGTGAGELFF. DNA of the CDR3: TGTGCCAGCAGCCCCAGGGGGACGGGGGCCGGGGAGCTGTTTTTT. V usage is TRBV7-9 and J usage is TRBJ2-2, with D maybe TRBD1 (7 bases). The germline V gene has CDR1 SEHNR and CDR2 FQNEAQ (reference sequence). The CDR3 length is 15 residues. Trimming took off 5 bases at V and 6 bases at J, with 16 bases between the two ends.

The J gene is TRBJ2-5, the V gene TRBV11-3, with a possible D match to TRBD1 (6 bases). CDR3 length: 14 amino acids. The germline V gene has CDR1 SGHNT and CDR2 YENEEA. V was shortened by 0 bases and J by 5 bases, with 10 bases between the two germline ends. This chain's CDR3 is CASSLDRGVETQYF. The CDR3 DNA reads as TGTGCCAGCAGCTTAGACAGGGGAGTGGAGACCCAGTACTTC.

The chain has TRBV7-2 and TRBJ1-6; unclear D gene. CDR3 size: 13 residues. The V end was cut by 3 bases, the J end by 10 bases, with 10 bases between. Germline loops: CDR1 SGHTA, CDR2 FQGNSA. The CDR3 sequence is CASSFRGGSPLHF. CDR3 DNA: TGTGCCAGCAGCTTCCGTGGAGGGTCACCCCTCCACTTT.

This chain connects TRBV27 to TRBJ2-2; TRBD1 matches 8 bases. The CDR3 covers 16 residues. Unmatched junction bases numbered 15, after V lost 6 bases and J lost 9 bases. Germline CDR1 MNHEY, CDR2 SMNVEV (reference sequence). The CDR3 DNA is TGTGCCAGCAGCTCAACAGCTAATTCAGGGGGCCGGGAGCTGTTTTTT. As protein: CASSSTANSGGRELFF.

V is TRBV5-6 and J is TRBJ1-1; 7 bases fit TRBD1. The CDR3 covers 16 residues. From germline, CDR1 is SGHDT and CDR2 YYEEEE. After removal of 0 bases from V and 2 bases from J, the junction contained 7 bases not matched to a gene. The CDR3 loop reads CASSLVPLGGNTEAFF. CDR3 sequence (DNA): TGTGCCAGCAGCTTGGTGCCGCTAGGGGGCAACACTGAAGCTTTCTTT.

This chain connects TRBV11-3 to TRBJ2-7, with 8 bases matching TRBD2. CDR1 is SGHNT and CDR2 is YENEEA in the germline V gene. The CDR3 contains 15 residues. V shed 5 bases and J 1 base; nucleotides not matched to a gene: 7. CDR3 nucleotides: TGTGCCAGCAGCGCCAGCGGGGGCGCTTCCTACGAGCAGTACTTC. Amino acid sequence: CASSASGGASYEQYF.

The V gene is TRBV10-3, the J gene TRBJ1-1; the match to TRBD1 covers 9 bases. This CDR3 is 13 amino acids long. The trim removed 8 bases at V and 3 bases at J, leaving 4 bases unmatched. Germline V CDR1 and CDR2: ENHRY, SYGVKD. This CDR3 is CAISGTGYTEAFF. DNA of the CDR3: TGTGCCATCTCAGGGACAGGGTACACTGAAGCTTTCTTT.

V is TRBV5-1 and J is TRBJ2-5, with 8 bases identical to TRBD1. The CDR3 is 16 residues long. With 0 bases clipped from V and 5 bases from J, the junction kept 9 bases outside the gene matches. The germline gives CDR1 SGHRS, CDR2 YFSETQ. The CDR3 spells CASSLAPTGAGETQYF. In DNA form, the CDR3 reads TGCGCCAGCAGCTTGGCCCCGACAGGGGCGGGGGAGACCCAGTACTTC.

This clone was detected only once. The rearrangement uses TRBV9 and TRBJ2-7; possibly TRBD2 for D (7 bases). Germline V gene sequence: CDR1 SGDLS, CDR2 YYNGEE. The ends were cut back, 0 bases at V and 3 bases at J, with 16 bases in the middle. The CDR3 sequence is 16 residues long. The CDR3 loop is CASSVGLAGAFYEQYF. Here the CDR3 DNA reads TGTGCCAGCAGCGTAGGCTTGGCGGGGGCATTCTACGAGCAGTACTTC.

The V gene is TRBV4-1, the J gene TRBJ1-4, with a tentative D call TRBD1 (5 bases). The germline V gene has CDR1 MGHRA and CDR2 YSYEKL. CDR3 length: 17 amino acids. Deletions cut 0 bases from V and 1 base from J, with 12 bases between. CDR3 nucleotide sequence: TGCGCCAGCAGCCAAGATCCCCGGCAGGGAACTAATGAAAAACTGTTTTTT. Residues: CASSQDPRQGTNEKLFF.